This T cell receptor (beta chain) was observed in a study of cytomegalovirus exposure and HLA in healthy donors. The germline CDR1 and CDR2 sequences are LNHDA and SQIVND (reference sequence). This CDR3 spans 19 amino acids. V lost 3 bases to trimming and J lost 3 bases; unmatched junction nucleotides: 10. Clones were read by immunoSEQ multiplex PCR, and TCRdb kept only the in-frame ones, dropping some. The data hold 280,000 or so clones, with around nine tenths observed a single time. The chain is built from TRBV19 and TRBJ2-1; 14 nucleotides align to TRBD2. This clonotype originated in a woman aged 18-35 years in good health and CMV-seronegative. Sequences were obtained from PBMCs. This CDR3 reads CASSIRLAGGPWYYNEQFF. As DNA, the CDR3 is TGTGCCAGTAGTATTCGACTAGCGGGAGGGCCGTGGTACTACAATGAGCAGTTCTTC.